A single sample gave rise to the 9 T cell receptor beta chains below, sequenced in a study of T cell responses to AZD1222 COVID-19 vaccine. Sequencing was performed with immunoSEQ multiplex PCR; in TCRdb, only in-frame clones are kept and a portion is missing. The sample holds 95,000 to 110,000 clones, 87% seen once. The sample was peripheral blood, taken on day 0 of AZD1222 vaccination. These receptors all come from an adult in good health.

CDR3 DNA: TGCAGCGTTGATGTGACGGGGCGTAATGAAAAACTGTTTTTT. Translated, it gives CSVDVTGRNEKLFF. The chain employs TRBV29-1 and TRBJ1-4, with D perhaps matching TRBD1 (5 bases). There are 14 residues in the CDR3. Trimming removed 3 bases at V and 4 bases at J, with 12 bases between. The V gene's germline CDR1 is SQVTM and CDR2 ANQGSEA.

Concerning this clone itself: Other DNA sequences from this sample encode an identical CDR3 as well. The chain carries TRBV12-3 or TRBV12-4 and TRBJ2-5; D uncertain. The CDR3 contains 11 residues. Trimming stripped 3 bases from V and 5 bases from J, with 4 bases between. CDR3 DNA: TGTGCCAGCAGTTTTCGGGAGACCCAGTACTTC. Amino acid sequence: CASSFRETQYF.

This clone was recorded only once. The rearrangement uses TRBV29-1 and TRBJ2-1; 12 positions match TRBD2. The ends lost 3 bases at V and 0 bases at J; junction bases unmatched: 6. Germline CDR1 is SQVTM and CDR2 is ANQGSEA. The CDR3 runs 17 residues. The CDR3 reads CSVESSGRAISYNEQFF. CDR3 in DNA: TGCAGCGTTGAGTCTAGCGGGAGGGCCATCTCCTACAATGAGCAGTTCTTC.

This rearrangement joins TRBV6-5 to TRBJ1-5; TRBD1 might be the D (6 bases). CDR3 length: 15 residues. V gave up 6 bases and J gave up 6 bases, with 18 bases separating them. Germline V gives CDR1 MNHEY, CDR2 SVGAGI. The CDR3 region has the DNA TGTGCCAGCAGGACAGGAACGGAGAGGGGTCAGCCCCAGCATTTT. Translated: CASRTGTERGQPQHF.

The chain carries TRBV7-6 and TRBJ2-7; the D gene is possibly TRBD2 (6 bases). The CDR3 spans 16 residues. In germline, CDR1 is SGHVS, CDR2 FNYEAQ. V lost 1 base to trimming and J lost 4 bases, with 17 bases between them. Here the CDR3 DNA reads TGTGCCAGCAGCTTAGAAGTTGGCGGGACTCTATACGAGCAGTACTTC. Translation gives CASSLEVGGTLYEQYF.

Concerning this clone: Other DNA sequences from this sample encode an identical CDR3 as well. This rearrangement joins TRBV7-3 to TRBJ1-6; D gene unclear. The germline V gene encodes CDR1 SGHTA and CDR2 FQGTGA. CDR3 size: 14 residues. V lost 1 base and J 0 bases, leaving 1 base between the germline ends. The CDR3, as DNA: TGTGCCAGCAGCTTAAGCTCCTATAATTCACCCCTCCACTTT. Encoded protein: CASSLSSYNSPLHF. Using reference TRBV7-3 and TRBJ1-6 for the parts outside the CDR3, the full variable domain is GAGVSQTPSNKVTEKGKYVELRCDPISGHTALYWYRQSLGQGPEFLIYFQGTGAADDSGLPNDRFFAVRPEGSVSTLKIQRTERGDSAVYLCASSLSSYNSPLHFGNGTRLTVT.

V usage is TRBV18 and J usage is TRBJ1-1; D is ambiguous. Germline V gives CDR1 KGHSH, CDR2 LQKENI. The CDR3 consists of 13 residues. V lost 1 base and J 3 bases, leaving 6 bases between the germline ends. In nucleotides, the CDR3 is TGTGCCAGCTCACCACAAGGAGACACTGAAGCTTTCTTT. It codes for CASSPQGDTEAFF.

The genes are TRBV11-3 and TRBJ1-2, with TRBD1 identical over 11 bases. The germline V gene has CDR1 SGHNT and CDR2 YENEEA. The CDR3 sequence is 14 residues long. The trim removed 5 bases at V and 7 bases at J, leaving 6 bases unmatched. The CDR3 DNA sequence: TGTGCCAGCAGCCAAGGACAGGGGGCGCGTGGCTACACCTTC. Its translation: CASSQGQGARGYTF. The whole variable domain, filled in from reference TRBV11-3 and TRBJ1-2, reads EAGVVQSPRYKIIEKKQPVAFWCNPISGHNTLYWYLQNLGQGPELLIRYENEEAVDDSQLPKDRFSAERLKGVDSTLKIQPAELGDSAVYLCASSQGQGARGYTFGSGTRLTVV.

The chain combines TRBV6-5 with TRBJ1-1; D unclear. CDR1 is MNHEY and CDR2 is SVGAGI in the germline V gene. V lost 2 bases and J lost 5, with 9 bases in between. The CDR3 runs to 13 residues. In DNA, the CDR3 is TGTGCCAGCAGTTACAACAGAGGGACTGAAGCTTTCTTT. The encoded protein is CASSYNRGTEAFF.